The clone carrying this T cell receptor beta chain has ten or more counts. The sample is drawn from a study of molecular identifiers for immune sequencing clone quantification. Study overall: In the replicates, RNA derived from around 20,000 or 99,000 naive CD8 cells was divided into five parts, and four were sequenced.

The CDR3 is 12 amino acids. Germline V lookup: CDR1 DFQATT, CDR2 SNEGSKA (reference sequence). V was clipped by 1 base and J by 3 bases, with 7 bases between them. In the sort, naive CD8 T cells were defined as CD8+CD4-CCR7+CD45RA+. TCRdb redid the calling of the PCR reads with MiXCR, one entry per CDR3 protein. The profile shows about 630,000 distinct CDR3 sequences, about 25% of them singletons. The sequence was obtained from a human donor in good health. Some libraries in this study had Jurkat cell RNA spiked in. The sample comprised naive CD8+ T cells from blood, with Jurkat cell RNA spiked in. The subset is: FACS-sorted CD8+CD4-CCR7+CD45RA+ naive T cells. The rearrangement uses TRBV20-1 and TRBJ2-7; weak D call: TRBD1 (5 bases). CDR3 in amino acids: CSARVRGYEQYF. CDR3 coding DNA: TGCAGTGCTAGAGTTAGGGGCTACGAGCAGTACTTC.